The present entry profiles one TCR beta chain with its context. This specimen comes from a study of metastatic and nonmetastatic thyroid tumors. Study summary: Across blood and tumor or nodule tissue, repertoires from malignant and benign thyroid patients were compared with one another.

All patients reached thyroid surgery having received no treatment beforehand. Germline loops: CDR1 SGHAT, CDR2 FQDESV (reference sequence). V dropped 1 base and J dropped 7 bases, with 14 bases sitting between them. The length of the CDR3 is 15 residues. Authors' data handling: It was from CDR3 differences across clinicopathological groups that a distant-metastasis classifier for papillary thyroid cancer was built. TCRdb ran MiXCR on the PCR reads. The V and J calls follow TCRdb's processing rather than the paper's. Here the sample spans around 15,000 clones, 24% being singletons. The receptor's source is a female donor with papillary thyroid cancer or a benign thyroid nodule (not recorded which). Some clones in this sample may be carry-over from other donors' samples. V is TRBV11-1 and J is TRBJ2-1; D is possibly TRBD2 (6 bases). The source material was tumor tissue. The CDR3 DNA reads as TGTGCCAGCAGCTTAGGTCAGGGAGGTGGAAATGAGCAGTTCTTC. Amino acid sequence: CASSLGQGGGNEQFF. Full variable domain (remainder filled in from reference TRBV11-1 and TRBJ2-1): EAEVAQSPRYKITEKSQAVAFWCDPISGHATLYWYRQILGQGPELLVQFQDESVVDDSQLPKDRFSAERLKGVDSTLKIQPAELGDSAMYLCASSLGQGGGNEQFFGPGTRLTVL.